What follows is one T cell receptor (beta chain) and its context. Its antigen remains unidentified. This CDR3 region has 16 residues. Germline trimming cut 4 bases from V and 2 bases from J; bases unmatched to any gene: 10. CDR1 and CDR2 (germline): SGHRS, YFSETQ. The sample comes from a study of response to subunit inactivated influenza vaccine. Regarding the study as a whole: Every seasonal influenza vaccination brings in few new T cells, the authors suggested.

TCRdb analysed the RT-PCR reads with MiXCR anew, one entry per CDR3 protein. The repertoire holds 500,000 or so distinct CDR3 sequences, with more than 15% as singletons. Source: CD4+ T cells sorted from PBMCs, taken roughly 24 months after vaccination. This TCR was sampled from a man aged 45-69 years who received an inactivated influenza vaccine. The V and J genes are TRBV5-1 and TRBJ2-7; 9 positions agree with TRBD2. CDR3 residues: CASSPRVAGVTYEQYF. The CDR3 region has the DNA TGCGCCAGCAGCCCGCGGGTAGCGGGAGTGACCTACGAGCAGTACTTC.